The clone carrying this T cell receptor (beta chain) was counted at least ten times. As yet, its antigen is unknown. TCR beta libraries were made by quantitative 5'-RACE with molecular barcodes. MiXCR was run by TCRdb on the 5' RACE reads, yielding one entry per CDR3 protein. The sample lists some 220,000 distinct CDR3 sequences, 8% to 10% occurring once. The data originate from a study of CD8 T cells in ankylosing spondylitis. Study outcomes and limitations: Among TCR beta sequences, a motif of several highly homologous variants appeared characteristic of ankylosing spondylitis blood. Disease-linked clones reportedly showed significant enrichment in matched ankylosing spondylitis synovial fluid.

The CDR3 sequence is 17 residues long. J was trimmed by 0 bases and V by 4 bases; bases with no gene match: 8. Germline CDR1 DFQATT, CDR2 SNEGSKA (reference sequence). The chain recombines TRBV20-1 with TRBJ2-1, with TRBD2 matching over 11 bases. This sequence was found in a female donor with ankylosing spondylitis or in good health (not recorded which). Sequences were obtained from blood, either unsorted or a sorted T cell fraction (not recorded which). The CDR3 here is CSAILAGGPSSYNEQFF. CDR3 DNA sequence: TGCAGTGCTATATTAGCGGGAGGGCCGAGCTCCTACAATGAGCAGTTCTTC.